The next 21 T cell receptor beta chains were all read from a single sample in a study of cytomegalovirus exposure and HLA in healthy donors. TCRdb's table, derived via immunoSEQ multiplex PCR, lists solely in-frame clones and lacks some. The data show 140,000 or so clones, roughly nine tenths seen once. Sample: PBMCs. These receptors were collected from a woman under 30 in good health and CMV-seropositive.

V gene TRBV10-3 combines with J gene TRBJ2-2, with TRBD1 matching over 7 bases. The germline gives CDR1 ENHRY, CDR2 SYGVKD. CDR3 length equals 14 residues. V shed 6 bases and J 2 bases; nucleotides not matched to a gene: 3. The CDR3 region has the DNA TGTGCCATCAGCGGACAGGACAACACCGGGGAGCTGTTTTTT. It codes for CAISGQDNTGELFF.

The chain links TRBV5-4 to TRBJ2-5, with D perhaps matching TRBD1 (7 bases). The CDR3 has 16 residues. Germline CDR1 SGHNT, CDR2 YYREEE (reference sequence). Trimming took off 0 bases at V and 5 bases at J, with 17 bases between the two ends. This CDR3 is CASSLAGRGDWETQYF. In DNA, the CDR3 is TGTGCCAGCAGCTTGGCGGGCAGGGGGGATTGGGAGACCCAGTACTTC. Combining the CDR3 with reference TRBV5-4 and TRBJ2-5 gives the whole variable domain ETGVTQSPTHLIKTRGQQVTLRCSSQSGHNTVSWYQQALGQGPQFIFQYYREEENGRGNFPPRFSGLQFPNYSSELNVNALELDDSALYLCASSLAGRGDWETQYFGPGTRLLVL.

This sequence joins TRBV29-1 and TRBJ2-7, with D perhaps matching TRBD2 (5 bases). Germline CDR1 is SQVTM and CDR2 is ANQGSEA. This CDR3 contains 13 residues. Trimming shortened V by 0 bases and J by 6 bases, and 12 bases separated the two germline ends. CDR3 nucleotides: TGCAGCGTTGAAGAAAGCCAGGCGGGCGAGCAGTACTTC. This translates into CSVEESQAGEQYF.

The V and J genes are TRBV27 and TRBJ2-2; a weak D match, TRBD2 (6 bases). This CDR3 region has 13 residues. In germline, CDR1 is MNHEY, CDR2 SMNVEV (reference sequence). The V and J ends lost 4 bases and 4 bases respectively, with 7 bases between them. The DNA for the CDR3 is TGTGCCAGCAGTTGGGACTCCACCGGGGAGCTGTTTTTT. Protein: CASSWDSTGELFF.

This sequence joins TRBV2 and TRBJ2-7; the match to TRBD1 covers 12 bases. Germline trimming cut 8 bases from V and 4 bases from J; bases unmatched to any gene: 12. The CDR3 is made up of 16 amino acids. The germline V gene has CDR1 SNHLY and CDR2 FYNNEI. CDR3 nucleotides: TGTGCCAGCCTGGTTAACCGGGACAGGGGGCTTTACGAGCAGTACTTC. It is translated as CASLVNRDRGLYEQYF.

This clone was recorded at least ten times. J is TRBJ2-7 and V is TRBV19; 7 bases match TRBD1. CDR3 size: 15 residues. V lost 6 bases and J lost 2; bases outside the gene matches: 10. Germline V gene data show CDR1 as LNHDA and CDR2 as SQIVND (reference sequence). The CDR3 coding sequence is TGTGCCAGTAGGACCGGGCCCCAGGGGGCCTACGAGCAGTACTTC. This codes for CASRTGPQGAYEQYF.

J is TRBJ2-7 and V is TRBV5-6; a weak D match, TRBD1 (7 bases). CDR1 is SGHDT and CDR2 is YYEEEE in the germline V gene. V was clipped by 6 bases and J by 7 bases, with 17 bases between them. The CDR3 is 13 amino acids. CDR3 in DNA: TGTGCCAGCACCCCAGGGGGGTCGGGGGAGCAGTACTTC. Translation: CASTPGGSGEQYF.

The chain is built from TRBV7-6 and TRBJ1-1; 9 bases fit TRBD1. The CDR3 extends over 14 amino acids. The V and J ends lost 5 bases and 4 bases, in that order; junction bases with no gene match: 5. Germline CDR1 and CDR2: SGHVS and FNYEAQ. The CDR3 is CASSQGQGGTEAFF. The CDR3 bases are TGTGCCAGCAGCCAGGGACAGGGAGGCACTGAAGCTTTCTTT.

The chain combines TRBV5-1 with TRBJ2-7; perhaps TRBD1 as D (5 bases). Trimming took off 4 bases at V and 4 bases at J, with 15 bases between the two ends. The CDR3 spans 14 residues. CDR1 is SGHRS, CDR2 YFSETQ, per germline. CDR3 coding DNA: TGCGCCAGCAGCCAGGGTAGGCGGTTTTACGAGCAGTACTTC. This sequence encodes CASSQGRRFYEQYF.

The V gene is TRBV2, the J gene TRBJ2-3; the match to TRBD2 covers 10 bases. The length of the CDR3 is 16 residues. Germline CDR1 is SNHLY and CDR2 is FYNNEI. V lost 2 bases, J lost 2 bases, and 4 bases stayed unmatched. The CDR3 DNA reads as TGTGCCAGCAGTGAACTCCTAGCGGGGGTCACAGATACGCAGTATTTT. Its protein product is CASSELLAGVTDTQYF.

CDR3 in amino acids: CASSLGHNYQPQHF. CDR3 coding DNA: TGTGCCAGCAGCTTGGGACACAATTATCAGCCCCAGCATTTT. V usage is TRBV27 and J usage is TRBJ1-5, with D tentatively TRBD1 (6 bases). This CDR3 region has 14 residues. Trimming removed 6 bases at V and 5 bases at J, with 14 bases between. From germline, CDR1 is MNHEY and CDR2 SMNVEV (reference sequence).

The chain's CDR3 is CASTLARGLGYTF. As DNA, the CDR3 is TGTGCCAGTACCCTCGCAAGGGGTCTTGGCTACACCTTC. The chain has TRBV19 and TRBJ1-2; maybe TRBD1 (5 bases). There are 13 residues in the CDR3. V was trimmed by 7 bases and J by 7 bases, leaving 16 bases between them. Germline V gene data show CDR1 as LNHDA and CDR2 as SQIVND (reference sequence).

The chain carries TRBV6-1 and TRBJ1-2, with TRBD1 identical over 7 bases. Germline loops: CDR1 MNHNS, CDR2 SASEGT. The V and J ends lost 2 bases and 2 bases, in that order; junction bases with no gene match: 5. This CDR3 contains 15 residues. The CDR3 DNA sequence: TGTGCCAGCAGTGAACAGGCAGGGGGGAACTATGGCTACACCTTC. Its translation is CASSEQAGGNYGYTF.

This clone has only a few counts. The chain uses TRBV5-1 and TRBJ1-5; perhaps TRBD1 as D (6 bases). Trimming cost V 4 bases and J 4 bases, with 18 bases left between them. The germline V gene has CDR1 SGHRS and CDR2 YFSETQ. The CDR3 has 16 residues. CDR3 nucleotide sequence: TGCGCCAGCAGCCTGGGGGGCAGTACGATTAATCAGCCCCAGCATTTT. It is translated as CASSLGGSTINQPQHF.

CDR3: CASSLNSITDTQYF. The CDR3 coding sequence is TGTGCCAGCAGCCTCAATAGCATCACAGATACGCAGTATTTT. This chain connects TRBV6-4 to TRBJ2-3; unclear D gene. Deletions cut 6 bases from V and 2 bases from J, with 12 bases between. This CDR3 comprises 14 residues. Looked up from germline, CDR1 is MRHNA and CDR2 is SNTAGT.

This chain connects TRBV6-5 to TRBJ1-5; 8 positions agree with TRBD1. The CDR3 length is 13 residues. Germline values: CDR1 MNHEY, CDR2 SVGAGI. V was clipped by 5 bases and J by 4 bases; unmatched bases: 1. The CDR3 reads CASSRQGNQPQHF. DNA for the CDR3: TGTGCCAGCAGTCGACAGGGGAATCAGCCCCAGCATTTT.

The V gene is TRBV19, the J gene TRBJ2-7; D is perhaps TRBD1 (5 bases). CDR1 and CDR2 from the germline V gene are LNHDA and SQIVND (reference sequence). V lost 6 bases and J lost 3, with 12 bases in between. CDR3 length: 13 amino acids. The CDR3 nucleotides read TGTGCCAGTAGCCAGGGCAGAGGCTACGAGCAGTACTTC. Translation gives CASSQGRGYEQYF.

This rearrangement joins TRBV5-1 to TRBJ2-1, with a weak D call TRBD2 (6 bases). V dropped 6 bases and J dropped 7 bases, with 20 bases sitting between them. CDR1 and CDR2 (germline): SGHRS, YFSETQ. The CDR3 is 15 residues long. Here the CDR3 DNA reads TGCGCCAGCACCCCGGGAAGCGCGGGGAGAAATGAGCAGTTCTTC. The encoded protein is CASTPGSAGRNEQFF.

V gene TRBV6-7 combines with J gene TRBJ2-2, with 8 positions matching TRBD2. TRBV6-7 is marked as an open reading frame, function uncertain. The V and J ends lost 8 bases and 6 bases, in that order; junction bases with no gene match: 14. The CDR3 length is 16 residues. This CDR3 is CASSLGTGGQAGELFF. Written as DNA, the CDR3 is TGTGCCAGCTCTTTAGGAACGGGGGGGCAAGCCGGGGAGCTGTTTTTT.

The chain employs TRBV19 and TRBJ1-4; maybe TRBD1 (5 bases). There are 13 residues in the CDR3. Germline assignment: CDR1 LNHDA and CDR2 SQIVND (reference sequence). V was pared by 7 bases and J by 6 bases, with 12 bases between. This CDR3 is CASKFGGDEKLFF. CDR3 coding DNA: TGTGCCAGTAAATTCGGGGGGGATGAAAAACTGTTTTTT.

J is TRBJ2-1 and V is TRBV13; 10 bases are shared with TRBD2. CDR1 PRHDT and CDR2 FYEKMQ come from the germline V gene (reference sequence). Trimming removed 5 bases from V and 5 bases from J; junction bases left unmatched: 12. This CDR3 has 17 residues. The CDR3 sequence is CASSPNLASGGDNEQFF. CDR3 in DNA: TGTGCCAGCAGCCCCAATCTTGCCAGCGGGGGGGACAATGAGCAGTTCTTC.